A single sample is the source of the 19 T cell receptor beta chains below, sequenced in a study of T cell responses to AZD1222 COVID-19 vaccine. Assay: immunoSEQ multiplex PCR; the TCRdb copy retains only in-frame clones and omits some. The profile shows some 140,000 clones, around 90% of them singletons. The material was peripheral blood, obtained on day 0 of AZD1222 vaccination. These receptors were obtained from an adult in good health.

V and J are TRBV3-1 (or the pseudogene TRBV3-2) and TRBJ2-1, with TRBD1 matching 8 bases. The CDR3 is 14 amino acids. V gave up 9 bases and J gave up 5 bases; unmatched junction bases: 9. Germline V lookup: CDR1 LGHDT, CDR2 YNNKEL (reference sequence). The CDR3 loop is CASTDRGAHNEQFF. The CDR3 coding sequence is TGTGCCAGTACTGACAGGGGTGCCCACAATGAGCAGTTCTTC.

This clone was seen more than once but under ten times. The V and J genes are TRBV19 and TRBJ1-5; the match to TRBD1 covers 10 bases. The CDR3 runs to 15 residues. Germline lookup yields CDR1 LNHDA and CDR2 SQIVND (reference sequence). Trimming took 5 bases from V and 5 from J; bases not matched to a gene: 6. The CDR3 spells CASSVRDRGYQPQHF. Here the CDR3 DNA reads TGTGCCAGTAGTGTTAGGGACAGGGGTTATCAGCCCCAGCATTTT.

The chain combines TRBV2 with TRBJ1-5; no reliable D call. The germline V gene encodes CDR1 SNHLY and CDR2 FYNNEI. The V gene lost 6 bases and the J gene lost 2 bases, with 11 bases spanning the gap. This CDR3 region has 14 residues. The CDR3 coding sequence is TGTGCCAGCAGAATGATAAGGGGCAATCAGCCCCAGCATTTT. Translation: CASRMIRGNQPQHF. Together with reference TRBV2 and TRBJ1-5, the CDR3 gives the full variable domain: EPEVTQTPSHQVTQMGQEVILRCVPISNHLYFYWYRQILGQKVEFLVSFYNNEISEKSEIFDDQFSVERPDGSNFTLKIRSTKLEDSAMYFCASRMIRGNQPQHFGDGTRLSIL.

J is TRBJ2-3 and V is TRBV24-1; D unresolved. Trimming left V 2 bases short and J 6 bases short, with 11 bases between. Germline V CDR1 and CDR2: KGHDR, SFDVKD. The CDR3 length is 14 residues. Here the CDR3 reads CATSDSIYTDTQYF. CDR3 DNA sequence: TGTGCCACCAGTGATTCTATTTACACGGATACGCAGTATTTT.

This sequence joins TRBV7-2 and TRBJ2-7; D gene ambiguous. The germline CDR1 and CDR2 sequences are SGHTA and FQGNSA. The CDR3 contains 15 residues. V was clipped by 4 bases and J by 3 bases, with 16 bases between them. The CDR3 DNA is TGTGCCAGCAGCTCGGGTCCCCTACCCAACTACGAGCAGTACTTC. Its protein is CASSSGPLPNYEQYF.

The gene calls are TRBV19 and TRBJ2-4; D unresolved. Trimming stripped 5 bases from V and 0 bases from J, with 14 bases between. Per germline, CDR1 LNHDA and CDR2 SQIVND (reference sequence). The CDR3 totals 16 residues. Here the CDR3 DNA reads TGTGCCAGTAGTGGGTGGAACGACCGAGCCAAAAACATTCAGTACTTC. Its translation is CASSGWNDRAKNIQYF.

The chain is built from TRBV19 and TRBJ1-6; D is unclear. CDR1 is LNHDA, CDR2 SQIVND, per germline (reference sequence). The V gene lost 6 bases and the J gene lost 0 bases, with 12 bases spanning the gap. There are 16 residues in the CDR3. The CDR3: CASSLDVGSYNSPLHF. In nucleotides, the CDR3 is TGTGCCAGTAGCCTAGACGTGGGCTCCTATAATTCACCCCTCCACTTT.

The table lists this clone with a count of one. CDR3 protein: CASSIALAGVIWVREQYF. CDR3 nucleotide sequence: TGTGCCAGTAGTATAGCACTAGCGGGAGTCATATGGGTGCGGGAGCAGTACTTC. The J gene is TRBJ2-7, the V gene TRBV19; 11 bases fit TRBD2. The CDR3 covers 18 residues. Germline CDR1 is LNHDA and CDR2 is SQIVND (reference sequence). V gave up 1 base and J gave up 7 bases; unmatched junction bases: 15.

The chain joins TRBV6-1 to TRBJ2-1; D unresolved. The CDR3 loop spans 12 amino acids. Per germline, CDR1 MNHNS and CDR2 SASEGT. V was trimmed by 3 bases and J by 5 bases, leaving 5 bases between them. CDR3 coding DNA: TGTGCCAGCAGTGACCTTAACAATGAGCAGTTCTTC. Translating it yields CASSDLNNEQFF.

This chain links TRBV5-1 with TRBJ2-3, with TRBD1 matching over 8 bases. The CDR3 extends over 16 amino acids. Germline CDR1 reads SGHRS; CDR2 reads YFSETQ. V lost 4 bases, J lost 1 base, and 8 bases stayed unmatched. The DNA of the CDR3 is TGCGCCAGCAGCCGCTATCCGGGACAGGGCACAGATACGCAGTATTTT. This gives the protein CASSRYPGQGTDTQYF. The full variable domain, in which reference TRBV5-1 and TRBJ2-3 provide the parts outside the CDR3, is KAGVTQTPRYLIKTRGQQVTLSCSPISGHRSVSWYQQTPGQGLQFLFEYFSETQRNKGNFPGRFSGRQFSNSRSEMNVSTLELGDSALYLCASSRYPGQGTDTQYFGPGTRLTVL.

The J gene is TRBJ1-6, the V gene TRBV5-1, with D possibly matching TRBD1 (6 bases). The CDR3 length is 17 residues. In germline, CDR1 is SGHRS, CDR2 YFSETQ. With 4 bases removed from V and 7 bases from J, the gap between germline ends came to 21 bases. The CDR3 spells CASSLRTLQGPNSPLHF. CDR3 DNA: TGCGCCAGCAGCCTAAGGACCCTGCAGGGGCCAAATTCACCCCTCCACTTT.

This chain joins TRBV7-2 and TRBJ1-5; 10 positions match TRBD1. V lost 1 base, J lost 2 bases, and 2 bases stayed unmatched. CDR3 length: 16 amino acids. Germline V CDR1 and CDR2: SGHTA, FQGNSA. DNA of the CDR3: TGTGCCAGCAGCTTAGTAGGGACAGGGGGCAATCAGCCCCAGCATTTT. Residues: CASSLVGTGGNQPQHF.

CDR3 nucleotide sequence: TGTGCCAGCAGCGCCAGTCGAGACAGGGGGCTTAGGGGTTTTTATTCACCCCTCCACTTT. Protein product: CASSASRDRGLRGFYSPLHF. This sequence joins TRBV21-1 and TRBJ1-6; TRBD1 is taken as the D call from the table, unchecked against the DNA. TRBV21-1 has pseudogene status. CDR3 length: 20 amino acids.

The genes are TRBV19 and TRBJ1-1; the D is unclear. The V and J ends lost 3 bases and 4 bases respectively, with 15 bases between them. CDR1 and CDR2 (germline): LNHDA, SQIVND (reference sequence). The CDR3 has 15 residues. CDR3 region: CASSMGFIYGTEAFF. The CDR3 bases are TGTGCCAGTAGTATGGGGTTCATTTATGGCACTGAAGCTTTCTTT. Based on the CDR3 plus reference TRBV19 and TRBJ1-1, the full variable domain is DGGITQSPKYLFRKEGQNVTLSCEQNLNHDAMYWYRQDPGQGLRLIYYSQIVNDFQKGDIAEGYSVSREKKESFPLTVTSAQKNPTAFYLCASSMGFIYGTEAFFGQGTRLTVV.

This chain links TRBV30 with TRBJ1-1; D perhaps matches TRBD1 (6 bases). CDR1 and CDR2 (germline): GTSNPN, SVGIG (reference sequence). The length of the CDR3 is 14 residues. Trimming took 3 bases from V and 0 from J, leaving 11 bases between them. The CDR3 is CAWSAGHMNTEAFF. The CDR3 nucleotides are TGTGCCTGGAGCGCGGGACATATGAACACTGAAGCTTTCTTT. The whole variable domain, remainder taken from reference TRBV30 and TRBJ1-1, is SQTIHQWPATLVQPVGSPLSLECTVEGTSNPNLYWYRQAAGRGLQLLFYSVGIGQISSEVPQNLSASRPQDRQFILSSKKLLLSDSGFYLCAWSAGHMNTEAFFGQGTRLTVV.

CDR3 in DNA: TGCGCCAGCAGAGCTGGGACTAGCGGGGGGGCAGATACGCAGTATTTT. It specifies CASRAGTSGGADTQYF. The genes are TRBV5-1 and TRBJ2-3, with 16 positions matching TRBD2. Germline values: CDR1 SGHRS, CDR2 YFSETQ. Germline trimming cut 5 bases from V and 4 bases from J; bases unmatched to any gene: 4. The CDR3 contains 16 residues.

This chain links TRBV6-5 with TRBJ1-2; a weak D match, TRBD1 (6 bases). V gave up 7 bases and J gave up 1 base, with 13 bases separating them. Germline V gene data show CDR1 as MNHEY and CDR2 as SVGAGI. This CDR3 is 14 amino acids long. The CDR3 is CASTQGTFNYGYTF. The CDR3 DNA reads as TGTGCCAGCACCCAGGGGACCTTTAACTATGGCTACACCTTC.

This clone was seen just once. The rearrangement links TRBV6-5 to TRBJ1-1; weak D call: TRBD1 (6 bases). Germline V CDR1 and CDR2: MNHEY, SVGAGI. Trimming took 2 bases from V and 5 from J, leaving 15 bases between them. CDR3 length equals 15 residues. The CDR3 sequence: CASSYQPQGGTEAFF. The CDR3 coding sequence is TGTGCCAGCAGTTACCAACCACAGGGAGGGACTGAAGCTTTCTTT.

This chain uses TRBV14 with TRBJ2-1, with D unclear. This CDR3 spans 13 amino acids. Trimming pared 1 base from V and 7 bases from J, leaving 8 bases between. CDR1 is SGHDN and CDR2 is FVKESK in the germline V gene. CDR3 region: CASSQAKLNEQFF. CDR3 DNA: TGTGCCAGCAGCCAAGCCAAACTAAATGAGCAGTTCTTC.